The present T cell receptor beta chain was sequenced within a study of tumor-infiltrating lymphocytes in primary liver carcinoma. From about 19-30 mg of unsorted bulk tissue, DNA and RNA were co-extracted together. The patients, who had chronic HBV infection, were treatment-naive (untreated). V was trimmed by 0 bases and J by 4 bases, leaving 9 bases between them. This CDR3 has 14 residues. CDR1 and CDR2 from the germline V gene are SGHVS and FQNEAQ. Production of TCR beta cDNA used around 500 ng total RNA together with a constant-region primer. Three-round nested multiplex PCR performed with slightly modified ARM-PCR produced the TCR beta libraries. Primers for the first two PCR rounds were TRBV1-TRBV30 forward primers and a C-beta reverse primer (approximately 9 cycles per round). A single record per CDR3 protein comes from TCRdb applying MiXCR to the multiplex PCR reads. The sample shows about 96,000 distinct CDR3 sequences, around 68% of them seen only once.

Ten or more counts support this clonotype. The chain joins TRBV7-8 to TRBJ2-5, with D uncertain. Material for sequencing was tumor-adjacent normal liver tissue. The clonotype comes from a middle-aged man with primary liver carcinoma and hepatitis B virus infection. In nucleotides, the CDR3 is TGTGCCAGCAGCTTAGCTGGTAGAGGAGAGACCCAGTACTTC. As protein: CASSLAGRGETQYF.